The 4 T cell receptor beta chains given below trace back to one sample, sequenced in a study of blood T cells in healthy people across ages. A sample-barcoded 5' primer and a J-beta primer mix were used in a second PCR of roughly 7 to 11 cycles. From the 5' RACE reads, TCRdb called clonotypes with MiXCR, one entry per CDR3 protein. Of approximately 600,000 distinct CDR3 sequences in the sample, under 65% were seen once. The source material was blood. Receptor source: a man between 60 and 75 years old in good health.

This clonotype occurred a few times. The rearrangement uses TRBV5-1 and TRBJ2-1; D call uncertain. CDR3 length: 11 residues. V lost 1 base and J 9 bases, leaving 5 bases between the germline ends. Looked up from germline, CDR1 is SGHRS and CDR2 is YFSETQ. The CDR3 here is CASSLRVEQFF. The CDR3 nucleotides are TGCGCCAGCAGCTTGAGGGTTGAGCAGTTCTTC.

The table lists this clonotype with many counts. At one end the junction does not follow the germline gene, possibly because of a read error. CDR3 nucleotides: TGTGCCAGCAGCTCGGACAGGCAAGAGACCCAGTACTTC. It codes for CASSSDRQETQYF. The chain couples TRBV10-1 to TRBJ2-5; 7 bases map to TRBD1. Germline lookup yields CDR1 WNHNN and CDR2 SYGVQD (reference sequence). This CDR3 has 13 residues.

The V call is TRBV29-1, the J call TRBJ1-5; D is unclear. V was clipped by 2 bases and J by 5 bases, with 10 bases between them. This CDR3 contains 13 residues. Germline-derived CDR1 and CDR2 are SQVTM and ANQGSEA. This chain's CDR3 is CSVEFGFDQPQHF. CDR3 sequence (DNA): TGCAGCGTTGAATTTGGGTTCGATCAGCCCCAGCATTTT.

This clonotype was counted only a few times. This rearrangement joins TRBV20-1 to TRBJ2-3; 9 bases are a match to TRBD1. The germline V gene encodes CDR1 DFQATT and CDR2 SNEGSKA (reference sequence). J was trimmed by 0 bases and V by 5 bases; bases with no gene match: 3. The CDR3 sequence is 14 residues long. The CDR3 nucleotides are TGCAGTGCTCGTGGGACAGGGAGCACAGATACGCAGTATTTT. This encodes CSARGTGSTDTQYF.